Listed here are 9 T cell receptor beta chains from one sample, sequenced in a study of radiotherapy plus CTLA-4 blockade in lung cancer. Only in-frame clones appear in the TCRdb table, and some are missing; sequencing was by immunoSEQ multiplex PCR. This table has tens of thousands of clones, 72% appearing once. The material was peripheral blood, obtained from a patient treated with radiotherapy plus ipilimumab. The receptors originated from a human donor with non-small cell lung cancer who had stable disease on radiotherapy plus ipilimumab.

The chain carries TRBV7-6 and TRBJ1-1; TRBD1 matches at 7 bases. Germline-derived CDR1 and CDR2 are SGHVS and FNYEAQ. This CDR3 spans 13 amino acids. The V and J ends lost 6 bases and 4 bases, in that order; junction bases with no gene match: 5. The CDR3 DNA follows: TGTGCCAGCAGTCGACAGGGTGGCACTGAAGCTTTCTTT. Protein: CASSRQGGTEAFF.

The V gene is TRBV6-5, the J gene TRBJ1-1; 7 nucleotides align to TRBD1. Germline CDR1 and CDR2: MNHEY and SVGAGI. The V segment lost 2 bases and the J segment 5 bases; nucleotides outside the gene matches: 5. The CDR3 is made up of 14 amino acids. CDR3 sequence: CASSYESGGTEAFF. The CDR3 DNA reads as TGTGCCAGCAGTTACGAGTCAGGGGGGACTGAAGCTTTCTTT.

The rearrangement uses TRBV6-1 and TRBJ2-2; D might be TRBD1 (6 bases). The CDR3 contains 14 residues. The V gene's germline CDR1 is MNHNS and CDR2 SASEGT. Trimming pared 8 bases from V and 5 bases from J, leaving 15 bases between. The CDR3 coding sequence is TGTGCCAGCGACCGGGACACGGAGACCGGGGAGCTGTTTTTT. It specifies CASDRDTETGELFF.

Note on this clone: At one end the junction does not follow the germline gene, possibly because of a read error. This chain joins TRBV5-1 and TRBJ2-2, with D hard to call. This CDR3 contains 14 residues. Germline loops: CDR1 SGHRS, CDR2 YFSETQ. CDR3 protein: CASSLVLNSGELFF. CDR3 nucleotides: TGCGCCAGCAGCTTGGTCCTGAACTCCGGGGAGCTGTTTTTT.

This clone was seen more than once but under ten times. J is TRBJ1-2 and V is TRBV6-5; TRBD1 is a possible D gene (6 bases). CDR1 is MNHEY, CDR2 SVGAGI, per germline. This CDR3 has 14 amino acids. The germline V and J ends were trimmed by 5 bases and 7 bases, with 17 bases remaining between them. The chain's CDR3 is CASSVAGTRLGYTF. The CDR3 coding sequence is TGTGCCAGCAGTGTAGCCGGGACACGGCTTGGCTACACCTTC.

As DNA, the CDR3 is TGTGCCAGCAAAACCCTGGGACTAATCACAGATACGCAGTATTTT. Translated: CASKTLGLITDTQYF. The rearrangement joins TRBV28 to TRBJ2-3; 7 nucleotides agree with TRBD2. CDR3 length: 15 residues. Germline V gene sequence: CDR1 MDHEN, CDR2 SYDVKM. After removal of 7 bases from V and 2 bases from J, the junction contained 9 bases not matched to a gene.

V usage is TRBV29-1 and J usage is TRBJ1-2; possible D gene TRBD1, 5 bases. This CDR3 contains 13 residues. The V and J ends lost 4 bases and 7 bases respectively, with 16 bases between them. Germline CDR1 and CDR2: SQVTM and ANQGSEA. CDR3 in amino acids: CSVARDSLPGYTF. The CDR3 DNA reads as TGCAGCGTTGCCAGAGACAGCCTCCCTGGCTACACCTTC.

The V call is TRBV7-9, the J call TRBJ1-6, with 8 bases identical to TRBD1. V trimming: 3 bases; J trimming: 11 bases; junction bases outside the gene matches: 6. The V gene's germline CDR1 is SEHNR and CDR2 FQNEAQ (reference sequence). This CDR3 has 14 residues. The CDR3 DNA is TGTGCCAGCAGCTTGACAGGGGATTTTACACCCCTCCACTTT. It is translated as CASSLTGDFTPLHF.

V is TRBV7-9 and J is TRBJ2-5; D is perhaps TRBD1 (6 bases). CDR1 is SEHNR and CDR2 is FQNEAQ in the germline V gene (reference sequence). V was clipped by 5 bases and J by 2 bases, with 12 bases between them. The CDR3 covers 14 residues. CDR3 region: CASSERTVQETQYF. The CDR3 DNA reads as TGTGCCAGCAGCGAGAGGACAGTACAAGAGACCCAGTACTTC.